Listed here are 27 T cell receptor delta chains from one sample, sequenced in a study of γδ T cells in repeated Plasmodium falciparum infection. Flow sorting of PBMC yielded separate Vgamma9/Vdelta2+ and Vdelta2-negative gammadelta T cell populations for bulk repertoire analysis. TCRdb reprocessed the multiplex PCR reads using CATT. The sample has 70,000 to 95,000 delta-chain clones; over 1.1% are singletons. Source material: gamma-delta T cells from blood. The source of these receptors is a pool of human donors (malaria-infected and uninfected, not separated).

On this clone itself: This likely traces to a read error, being one base from a far larger clone. Other DNA sequences in this sample translate to the same CDR3. The V call is TRDV1, the J call TRDJ1; TRDD3 aligns across 10 bases. The J gene is absent in TCRdb and was assigned here via DNA matching to germline. V dropped 1 base and J dropped 1; count of bases not matched to a gene: 21. Germline loops: CDR1 TSWWSYY, CDR2 QGS. This CDR3 has 22 amino acids. The CDR3 protein is CALGERGSYDIWGIQRTDKLIF. The CDR3 nucleotides read TGTGCTCTTGGGGAACGGGGCTCCTACGATATTTGGGGGATACAGCGCACCGATAAACTCATCTTT.

For this clone: A much bigger clone sits one base away, suggesting this may be a read error. The chain combines TRDV1 with TRDJ1, with 11 positions matching TRDD3. Here the J gene was assigned by germline matching of the DNA, as TCRdb has none. This CDR3 comprises 19 residues. Germline-derived CDR1 and CDR2 are TSWWSYY and QGS. This CDR3 reads CAPGASSYWGIKYTDKLIF. The CDR3 DNA reads as TGTGCTCCTGGGGCTTCCTCATACTGGGGGATAAAGTACACCGATAAACTCATCTTT.

This clone came up a few times. A far bigger clonotype differs at one base, so this is likely a read error. Other DNA sequences in this sample translate to the same CDR3. This sequence joins TRDV1 and TRDJ1; D may be TRDD3 (5 bases). This CDR3 comprises 20 residues. V was clipped by 5 bases and J by 0 bases, with 28 bases between them. Germline CDR1 and CDR2: TSWWSYY and QGS. The CDR3 DNA sequence: TGTGCTCTTGGGACCATCTTTGCCGGGGGGGGTTACTGGTACACCGATAAACTCATCTTT. Translating gives CALGTIFAGGGYWYTDKLIF.

The table lists this clone with a few counts. TCRdb's listed protein matches a much larger clone and diverges from this DNA's translation at residue 13, likely through a read error; the protein shown comes from the DNA. The chain employs TRDV1 and TRDJ1, with 8 nucleotides matching TRDD3. Germline assignment: CDR1 TSWWSYY and CDR2 QGS. J lost 10 bases, V lost 4 bases, and 17 bases had no gene match. The CDR3 has 16 amino acids. CDR3 in amino acids: CALGAKPIVLGGILIF. In DNA, the CDR3 is TGTGCTCTTGGGGCCAAACCCATCGTACTGGGGGGTATACTCATCTTT.

In regard to this clone: The protein given by TCRdb reflects a much larger clone and differs at residue 20 from this DNA's translation, likely from a read error; the protein shown is the DNA's translation. No J gene was assigned, while the V gene was called as TRDV1; the table names TRDD3, a call not compared with the DNA. CDR1 TSWWSYY and CDR2 QGS come from the germline V gene. This CDR3 has 22 residues. CDR3 sequence: CALGELEGCYHTGGRYTDKPIF. The CDR3 DNA is TGTGCTCTTGGGGAACTTGAGGGGTGTTATCATACTGGGGGAAGGTACACCGATAAACCCATCTTT.

On this clone: The TCRdb protein, from a much larger clone, departs from this DNA's translation at residue 6, likely by read error; the protein shown derives from the DNA. This chain joins TRDV2 and TRDJ3; no clear D. V gave up 0 bases and J gave up 17 bases, with 7 bases separating them. Looked up from germline, CDR1 is GEAIGNYY and CDR2 is EKD. This CDR3 has 11 residues. CDR3 sequence (DNA): TGTGCCTGTGACACCACATCTGAGATGTTTTTC. Its protein is CACDTTSEMFF.

This clone was counted only a few times. This DNA translates differently at residue 11 from the TCRdb protein, which is that of a much larger clone; a read error is likely, and the protein shown is the DNA's own translation. The V and J genes are TRDV2 and TRDJ1; a possible D gene is TRDD3 (5 bases). The J gene was not available in TCRdb and was assigned here by matching the DNA to germline segments. Germline V lookup: CDR1 GEAIGNYY, CDR2 EKD. V was pared by 0 bases and J by 2 bases, with 21 bases between. The CDR3 is 18 amino acids. CDR3 sequence: CACDTLSPRDRGTDKLIF. DNA for the CDR3: TGTGCCTGTGACACCCTTTCTCCAAGAGATAGGGGGACCGATAAACTCATCTTT.

Comment on this clone: TCRdb pairs this DNA with a much larger clone's protein that differs at residue 6, likely a read error; the protein shown was translated from the DNA. The chain recombines TRDV2 with TRDJ1; 11 bases line up with TRDD3. The J gene comes from matching the DNA to germline here; TCRdb lacks it. Germline CDR1 reads GEAIGNYY; CDR2 reads EKD. Trimming removed 2 bases from V and 1 base from J; junction bases left unmatched: 8. The CDR3 contains 17 residues. As DNA, the CDR3 is TGTGCCTGTGACAGTTCACTGGGGGATATATCCACCGATAAACTCATCTTT. The encoded protein is CACDSSLGDISTDKLIF.

This clone has a handful of counts. This is likely an artifact of a read error, given a far larger clone one base away. Distinct nucleotide sequences in the sample also encode this CDR3. V gene assignment gives TRDV2, but the J gene was left uncalled; TRDD3 is the table's D call, not checked against the DNA. Germline CDR1 is GEAIGNYY and CDR2 is EKD. The CDR3 spans 22 residues. Here the CDR3 DNA reads TGTGCCTGTGACATTGGGGGCTCCTACAATCAACTGGGGGATAAGACCACCGATAAGCTCATCTTT. Its translation: CACDIGGSYNQLGDKTTDKLIF.

Concerning this clone itself: The TCRdb protein, from a much larger clone, departs from this DNA's translation at residue 3, likely by read error; the protein shown derives from the DNA. The chain recombines TRDV2 with TRDJ1; TRDD3 matches 9 bases. This CDR3 has 15 residues. Germline assignment: CDR1 GEAIGNYY and CDR2 EKD. Trimming at V came to 8 bases and at J to 0 bases, leaving 9 bases not matched to a gene. The CDR3 coding sequence is TGTGCCTTTGAGCCTCTGGGGGATTACACCGATAAACTCATCTTT. Its protein is CAFEPLGDYTDKLIF.

This clone was recorded many times. The chain carries TRDV1 and TRDJ2; TRDD3 agrees at 9 bases. The CDR3 covers 18 residues. Unmatched junction bases numbered 12, after V lost 0 bases and J lost 7 bases. CDR1 TSWWSYY and CDR2 QGS come from the germline V gene. CDR3 loop: CALGELCGGIPPGAQLFF. The CDR3 nucleotides are TGTGCTCTTGGGGAACTGTGCGGGGGGATACCCCCGGGAGCACAACTCTTCTTT.

A remark on this clone: TCRdb's protein for this DNA is that of a much larger clone and differs from the translation at residue 5, likely a read error; the protein shown is the DNA translation. The chain couples TRDV2 to TRDJ1; possibly TRDD3 for D (6 bases). This CDR3 has 15 amino acids. Trimming shortened V by 3 bases and J by 0 bases, and 13 bases separated the two germline ends. Germline-derived CDR1 and CDR2 are GEAIGNYY and EKD. CDR3 in amino acids: CACDAVGGYTDKLIF. In DNA form, the CDR3 reads TGTGCCTGTGACGCCGTGGGGGGCTACACCGATAAACTCATCTTT.

Points on this clone: With a far larger clone one base away, a read error is the likely cause. This specimen includes other DNA sequences encoding the same CDR3. The chain joins TRDV1 to TRDJ1; 9 bases align to TRDD3. TCRdb records no J gene; here it was assigned by comparing the DNA to germline. The germline gives CDR1 TSWWSYY, CDR2 QGS. The CDR3 loop spans 20 amino acids. The CDR3 region is CALGELWGYASGGNTDKLIF. The CDR3 DNA sequence: TGCGCTCTTGGGGAACTCTGGGGATACGCGAGTGGAGGAAACACCGATAAACTCATCTTT.

This clone was observed a handful of times. The mismatch at residue 11 between this DNA's translation and the TCRdb protein of a much larger clone likely reflects a read error; the protein shown is translated from the DNA. The chain is built from TRDV3 and TRDJ1; no reliable D call. The J gene was missing in TCRdb and was found by matching the end of the DNA to germline. This CDR3 comprises 15 residues. Germline V CDR1 and CDR2: TVYSNPD, GDNSRS (reference sequence). DNA for the CDR3: TGTGCCTTCCGAGTCTTATTTGGTTACACCAATAAACTCATCTTT. Translated: CAFRVLFGYTNKLIF.

To note about this clone: One end of the junction fails to match germline, which may point to a read error. V and J are TRDV1 and TRDJ1, with D tentatively TRDD3 (5 bases). No J gene was available from TCRdb, and it was assigned here by a germline match of the DNA. Germline V CDR1 and CDR2: TSWWSYY, QGS. The CDR3 length is 19 residues. The CDR3 DNA follows: TGTGCTCTTTGGGATCTCTCGCTATTCCCATCCCCGTACACCGATAAACTCATCTTT. Protein: CALWDLSLFPSPYTDKLIF.

Remarks on this clone: The protein TCRdb gives is from a much larger clone and does not agree with this DNA's translation at residue 17, likely a read error; the protein shown here comes from the DNA. A V gene of TRDV2 was called, but no J gene was assigned; TRDD3, the table's D call, lacks a check against the DNA. CDR1 is GEAIGNYY, CDR2 EKD, per germline. The length of the CDR3 is 19 residues. CDR3 loop: CACDRLGDTCSWDTRQTFF. The CDR3, as DNA: TGTGCCTGTGACAGACTGGGGGATACTTGCTCCTGGGACACCCGACAGACGTTTTTC.

About this clone itself: This DNA translates differently at residue 12 from the TCRdb protein, which is that of a much larger clone; a read error is likely, and the protein shown is the DNA's own translation. The chain uses TRDV1 and TRDJ1, with a weak D call TRDD2 (5 bases). CDR1 TSWWSYY and CDR2 QGS come from the germline V gene. The CDR3 runs to 16 residues. The ends were cut back, 3 bases at V and 7 bases at J, with 21 bases in the middle. The CDR3 region is CALGEGPFLLIGKLIF. The DNA for the CDR3 is TGTGCTCTTGGGGAGGGGCCGTTCCTTCTTATTGGTAAACTCATCTTT.

There are a few counts of this clone. A read error likely explains why the TCRdb protein, taken from a much larger clone, differs from this DNA's translation at residue 15; the protein shown is translated from the DNA. This chain links TRDV1 with TRDJ1; 9 bases are a match to TRDD3. TCRdb offers no J gene call, so here the DNA was matched to germline to obtain one. This CDR3 has 19 amino acids. The germline CDR1 and CDR2 sequences are TSWWSYY and QGS. The CDR3 reads CALGELNLLGDLYTGKLIF. The CDR3 DNA follows: TGTGCTCTTGGGGAACTCAACCTACTGGGGGACCTGTACACCGGTAAACTCATCTTT.

Worth noting for this clone: A read error is likely here: a far larger clone is one base away. The sample contains more than one DNA sequence encoding this CDR3. This chain connects TRDV2 to TRDJ1, with TRDD3 matching 11 bases. No J gene was available from TCRdb, and it was assigned here by a germline match of the DNA. J was trimmed by 7 bases and V by 0 bases; bases with no gene match: 30. CDR1 and CDR2 (germline): GEAIGNYY, EKD. CDR3 size: 23 residues. CDR3: CACDTAPARGVGDTTYLPGKLIF. CDR3 DNA: TGTGCCTGTGACACCGCCCCGGCACGTGGAGTGGGGGATACGACCTACCTACCAGGTAAACTCATCTTT.

This clone appeared a few times. The translation of this DNA and the TCRdb protein of a much larger clone differ at residues 10 and 12, probably owing to a read error; the protein shown here is translated from the DNA. This rearrangement joins TRDV3 to TRDJ1, with D perhaps matching TRDD3 (6 bases). TCRdb does not report a J gene; here it was assigned by matching the DNA to germline references. The CDR3 has 15 amino acids. CDR1 is TVYSNPD and CDR2 is GDNSRS in the germline V gene (reference sequence). Between the trimmed V and J ends, which lost 2 bases and 9 bases, there was a span of 25 bases. CDR3 sequence reads: CAFSQLLRGCTELIF. In nucleotides, the CDR3 is TGTGCCTTTTCCCAGCTCTTGCGGGGATGCACCGAACTCATCTTT.

Comments on this clone: TCRdb's entry gives the protein of a much larger clone, which mismatches this DNA's translation at residue 6, likely from a read error; the protein reported here is translated from the DNA. This chain links TRDV1 with TRDJ2, with TRDD3 matching over 10 bases. The J gene was not available in TCRdb and was assigned here by matching the DNA to germline segments. The CDR3 is 17 amino acids. Germline V gives CDR1 TSWWSYY, CDR2 QGS. The V segment lost 6 bases and the J segment 4 bases; nucleotides outside the gene matches: 11. As DNA, the CDR3 is TGTGCTCTTGGATTTATTGGGGGATACCCCCCGACAGCACAACTCTTCTTT. This translates into CALGFIGGYPPTAQLFF.

This clone was seen a handful of times. A read error is possible here, since a much larger clone lies one base away. This chain joins TRDV1 and TRDJ1, with 9 nucleotides matching TRDD3. TCRdb carries no J gene annotation; the J gene was assigned here by matching the DNA with germline. This CDR3 is built from 15 residues. Germline CDR1 reads TSWWSYY; CDR2 reads QGS. V lost 3 bases, J lost 3 bases, and 5 bases stayed unmatched. As DNA, the CDR3 is TGTGCTCTTGGGGAGGGGGGATACAGGGCCGATAAACTCATCTTT. This sequence encodes CALGEGGYRADKLIF.

Many counts were recorded for this clone. The TCRdb protein, from a much larger clone, departs from this DNA's translation at residue 9, likely by read error; the protein shown derives from the DNA. The chain recombines TRDV1 with TRDJ1; the D gene is possibly TRDD3 (6 bases). Germline CDR1 reads TSWWSYY; CDR2 reads QGS. The CDR3 loop spans 20 amino acids. Trimming removed 0 bases at V and 0 bases at J, with 23 bases between. CDR3 nucleotides: TGTGCTCTTGGGGAACTAAAGTCGGGCTGGGGCCTTTTTTACACCGATAAACTCATCTTT. It translates to CALGELKSGWGLFYTDKLIF.

This clone was picked up many times. The chain combines TRDV1 with TRDJ1; D is perhaps TRDD2 (9 bases). With 3 bases removed from V and 9 bases from J, the gap between germline ends came to 29 bases. The CDR3 loop spans 18 amino acids. Germline V CDR1 and CDR2: TSWWSYY, QGS. The CDR3 reads CALGEMPSYGTGGFQLIF. The DNA of the CDR3 is TGTGCTCTTGGGGAGATGCCTTCCTACGGTACTGGGGGCTTTCAACTCATCTTT.

This clone was found many times. TCRdb's listed protein matches a much larger clone and diverges from this DNA's translation at residue 10, likely through a read error; the protein shown comes from the DNA. V and J are TRDV3 and TRDJ2; TRDD3 aligns across 12 bases. The V segment lost 3 bases and the J segment 4 bases; nucleotides outside the gene matches: 30. The CDR3 is made up of 23 amino acids. Germline V CDR1 and CDR2: TVYSNPD, GDNSRS (reference sequence). The CDR3 sequence: CAFQRKKFLQYWGIPWPTAQLFF. CDR3 in DNA: TGTGCCTTCCAGAGGAAAAAATTCCTACAGTACTGGGGGATACCATGGCCGACAGCACAACTCTTCTTT.

This clone was seen only a few times. The protein TCRdb lists belongs to a much larger clone and differs from this DNA's translation at residue 6, which points to a read error; the protein shown is made from the DNA. The V call is TRDV1, the J call TRDJ1; weak D call: TRDD3 (5 bases). Because TCRdb records no J gene, it was assigned here through a match of the DNA to germline. The CDR3 totals 19 residues. The V end was cut by 8 bases, the J end by 0 bases, with 28 bases between. CDR1 TSWWSYY and CDR2 QGS come from the germline V gene. The CDR3 reads CALPQTRPRSLGYTDKLIF. The CDR3 DNA sequence: TGTGCTCTTCCTCAAACTCGGCCTCGTAGTCTGGGATACACCGATAAACTCATCTTT.

Turning to this clone: The protein that TCRdb holds for this DNA derives from a much larger clone and differs from the translated DNA at residue 5, which likely indicates a read error; the protein shown here is translated from the DNA. The chain has TRDV1 and TRDJ1; 13 bases are a match to TRDD3. TCRdb supplies no J gene; here it was assigned by aligning the nucleotide sequence to germline. This CDR3 spans 21 amino acids. Germline values: CDR1 TSWWSYY, CDR2 QGS. The CDR3 region has the DNA TGTGCTCTTGGGAAACTAGGTAGTCTCCTAAACCCGTACTGGGGGATACGGAAACTCATCTTT. Translating gives CALGKLGSLLNPYWGIRKLIF.